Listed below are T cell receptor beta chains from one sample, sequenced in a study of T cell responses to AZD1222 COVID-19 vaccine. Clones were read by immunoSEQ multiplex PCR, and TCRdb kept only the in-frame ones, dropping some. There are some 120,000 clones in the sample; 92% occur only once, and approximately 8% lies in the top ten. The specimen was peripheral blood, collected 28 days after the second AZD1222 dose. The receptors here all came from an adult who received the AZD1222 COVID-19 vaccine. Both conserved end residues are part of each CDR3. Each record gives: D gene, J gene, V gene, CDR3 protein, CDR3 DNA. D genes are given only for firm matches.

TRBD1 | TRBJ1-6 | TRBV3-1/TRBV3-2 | CASSGQAYNSPLHF | TGTGCCAGCAGCGGACAGGCCTATAATTCACCCCTCCACTTT
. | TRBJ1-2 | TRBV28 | CASSTGINYGYTF | TGTGCCAGCAGTACCGGGATCAACTATGGCTACACCTTC
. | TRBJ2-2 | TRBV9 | CASSVGPGAGELFF | TGTGCCAGCAGCGTAGGCCCGGGAGCCGGGGAGCTGTTTTTT
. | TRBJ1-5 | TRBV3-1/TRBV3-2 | CASSQTGVSNQPQHF | TGTGCCAGCAGCCAGACGGGGGTTAGCAATCAGCCCCAGCATTTT
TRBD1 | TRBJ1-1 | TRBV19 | CASSLTGTTEAFF | TGTGCCAGTAGCCTGACAGGGACAACTGAAGCTTTCTTT
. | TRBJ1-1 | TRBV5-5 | CASTPGVVNTEAFF | TGTGCCAGCACCCCTGGGGTGGTGAACACTGAAGCTTTCTTT
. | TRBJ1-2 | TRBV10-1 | CASSYRVTIFLNGYTF | TGCGCCAGCAGTTACAGGGTGACGATATTCCTGAATGGCTACACCTTC
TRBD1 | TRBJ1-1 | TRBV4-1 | CASSQGDSDTEAFF | TGCGCCAGCAGCCAAGGGGACAGTGACACTGAAGCTTTCTTT
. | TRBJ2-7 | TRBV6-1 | CASSEALGGGDEQYF | TGTGCCAGCAGTGAAGCGCTTGGGGGCGGGGACGAGCAGTACTTC
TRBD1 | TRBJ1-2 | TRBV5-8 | CASSFSRGLNYGYTF | TGTGCCAGCAGCTTTTCCAGGGGGTTGAACTATGGCTACACCTTC
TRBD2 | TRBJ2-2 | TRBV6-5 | CASSYGAGVTGELFF | TGTGCCAGCAGTTACGGAGCGGGAGTCACCGGGGAGCTGTTTTTT